The text below deals with one TCR beta chain. The data stem from a study of blood T cell repertoires in COVID-19. Study overall: Acute-phase and convalescent COVID-19 samples originated in the United States, Italy and Spain. The cDNA or gDNA used as material had been derived from T cells, B-cell-depleted T cells, or PBMCs.

Germline loops: CDR1 SGHTA, CDR2 FQGTGA. V was clipped by 5 bases and J by 9 bases, with 11 bases between them. This CDR3 contains 13 residues. Using immunoSEQ multiplex PCR, the repertoire was profiled, and TCRdb retains in-frame clones only, with some absent. The profile shows roughly 52,000 clones, 87% of them singletons. The gene calls are TRBV7-3 and TRBJ1-6, with a tentative D call TRBD1 (5 bases). The origin of this receptor is a man aged 35-49 years with COVID-19, enrolled during active disease. Sequencing was performed on peripheral blood. In nucleotides, the CDR3 is TGTGCCAGCAGCCGGGACTTCCGTTCACCCCTCCACTTT. Encoded protein: CASSRDFRSPLHF.